Presented here are 22 T cell receptor gamma chains from one specimen sequenced in a study of Vδ1+ human thymocytes. Overall study findings and caveats: In the thymus, TRG and TRD repertoires looked highly polyclonal with Gaussian CDR3 lengths.

Their recognized antigens are unknown. RNA was extracted from the cells and then reverse transcribed. Multiplex PCR used pooled V-gene forward primers and a constant-region reverse primer to amplify CDR3s. TCRdb reanalysed the multiplex PCR reads via CATT. The sample includes tens of thousands of gamma-chain clones, 20% to 25% of them seen just once. The specimen sequenced was Vdelta1+ gamma-delta thymocytes from the thymus. Stated subset: FACS-sorted CD3+ TCRalphabeta- TCRVdelta1+ TCRVdelta2- thymocytes. The receptors originated from a girl in the first two years of life who had congenital heart surgery.

The chain carries TRGV2 and TRGJ1 or TRGJ2. Germline values: CDR1 EGSNGY, CDR2 YDSYNSKV. This CDR3 has 14 residues. The V and J ends lost 0 bases and 5 bases, in that order; junction bases with no gene match: 7. CDR3: CATWDGLPNYKKLF. Here the CDR3 DNA reads TGTGCCACCTGGGACGGGCTCCCAAATTATAAGAAACTCTTT.

This clone turned up a few times. V gene TRGV9 combines with J gene TRGJ1 or TRGJ2. Germline V gives CDR1 GITISATS, CDR2 ISYDGTV (reference sequence). V lost 2 bases and J lost 10; bases outside the gene matches: 5. CDR3 length equals 11 residues. As DNA, the CDR3 is TGTGCCTTGTGGGAGGAATCAAAGAAACTCTTT. It encodes CALWEESKKLF.

This clone has only a few counts. Other DNA sequences in this specimen translate into the identical CDR3. The chain uses TRGV2 and TRGJP2. The V gene's germline CDR1 is EGSNGY and CDR2 YDSYNSKV. The CDR3 is 14 amino acids. With V trimmed by 0 bases and J by 5 bases, 3 bases remained unmatched. The DNA of the CDR3 is TGTGCCACCTGGGACGGGCTGAGTGATTGGATCAAGACGTTT. The encoded protein is CATWDGLSDWIKTF.

This clone was seen a few times. The chain has TRGV8 and TRGJ1 or TRGJ2. Unmatched junction bases numbered 8, after V lost 1 base and J lost 11 bases. Per germline, CDR1 VENAVY and CDR2 YDSYNSRV. This CDR3 region has 12 residues. In DNA form, the CDR3 reads TGTGCCACCTGGGATAGACCCGCGGAGAAACTCTTT. This gives the protein CATWDRPAEKLF.

V and J are TRGV2 and TRGJ1 or TRGJ2. Germline V gives CDR1 EGSNGY, CDR2 YDSYNSKV. This CDR3 is 14 amino acids long. V trimming: 0 bases; J trimming: 12 bases; junction bases outside the gene matches: 14. The CDR3 DNA reads as TGTGCCACCTGGGACGGGTTACTACCCCTGGGGAAACTCTTT. It translates to CATWDGLLPLGKLF.

This clone was seen a handful of times. The V and J genes are TRGV8 and TRGJ1 or TRGJ2. Germline trimming cut 3 bases from V and 7 bases from J; bases unmatched to any gene: 6. In germline, CDR1 is VENAVY, CDR2 YDSYNSRV. The CDR3 length is 12 residues. CDR3 residues: CATWDFRYKKLF. CDR3 sequence (DNA): TGTGCCACCTGGGATTTTCGATATAAGAAACTCTTT.

This clone was seen a handful of times. Just one base apart from a much larger clone, this may be a read error. Different DNA sequences within this sample yield the same CDR3. V usage is TRGV2 and J usage is TRGJP2. This CDR3 has 14 amino acids. Germline CDR1 is EGSNGY and CDR2 is YDSYNSKV. J lost 2 bases, V lost 2 bases, and 2 bases had no gene match. CDR3 loop: CATWDVSSDWIKTF. CDR3 nucleotides: TGTGCCACCTGGGACGTAAGTAGTGATTGGATCAAGACGTTT.

The chain has TRGV3 and TRGJ1 or TRGJ2. Germline V gene lookup returns CDR1 VTNTFY and CDR2 YDVSTARD (reference sequence). Trimming took 0 bases from V and 3 from J; bases not matched to a gene: 5. The CDR3 totals 14 residues. The CDR3 DNA sequence: TGTGCCACCTGGGACAGGAGATTTTATTATAAGAAACTCTTT. This codes for CATWDRRFYYKKLF.

The genes are TRGV3 and TRGJ1 or TRGJ2. The CDR3 has 14 amino acids. Germline V gene data show CDR1 as VTNTFY and CDR2 as YDVSTARD (reference sequence). The ends lost 3 bases at V and 4 bases at J; junction bases unmatched: 9. The CDR3 nucleotides read TGTGCCACCTGGGACTTCCCCCGCTATTATAAGAAACTCTTT. This codes for CATWDFPRYYKKLF.

This clone was observed a few times. This chain connects TRGV9 to TRGJP. J gave up 7 bases and V 0 bases, and 6 bases lay outside the gene matches. Germline V gene data show CDR1 as GITISATS and CDR2 as ISYDGTV (reference sequence). The CDR3 totals 17 residues. Here the CDR3 reads CALWEVQRELGKKIKVF. Here the CDR3 DNA reads TGTGCCTTGTGGGAGGTGCAGAGGGAGTTGGGCAAAAAAATCAAGGTATTT.

J is TRGJ1 or TRGJ2 and V is TRGV3. V was clipped by 3 bases and J by 4 bases; unmatched bases: 9. CDR3 length: 14 residues. Per the germline V gene, CDR1 is VTNTFY and CDR2 is YDVSTARD (reference sequence). CDR3 in amino acids: CATWDVRGYYKKLF. Written as DNA, the CDR3 is TGTGCCACCTGGGACGTAAGGGGGTATTATAAGAAACTCTTT.

The chain couples TRGV9 to TRGJ1 or TRGJ2. The ends lost 2 bases at V and 2 bases at J; junction bases unmatched: 6. The CDR3 consists of 14 residues. Per germline, CDR1 GITISATS and CDR2 ISYDGTV (reference sequence). The CDR3 reads CALWEEPDYYKKLF. The CDR3, as DNA: TGTGCCTTGTGGGAGGAACCAGATTATTATAAGAAACTCTTT.

Worth noting for this clone: This same CDR3 is encoded by further DNA sequences in the sample. The gene calls are TRGV8 and TRGJ1 or TRGJ2. This CDR3 contains 12 residues. Germline loops: CDR1 VENAVY, CDR2 YDSYNSRV. J was trimmed by 7 bases and V by 0 bases; bases with no gene match: 3. CDR3: CATWDRSYKKLF. The DNA for the CDR3 is TGTGCCACCTGGGATAGGAGCTATAAGAAACTCTTT.

The chain employs TRGV4 and TRGJP2. The CDR3 is 14 amino acids. Germline assignment: CDR1 EGSTGY and CDR2 YDSYTSSV. Losses at the gene ends were 4 bases for V and 5 bases for J; bases not matched to a gene: 7. The CDR3 nucleotides are TGTGCCACCTGGGACCCGCAGAGTGATTGGATCAAGACGTTT. Protein product: CATWDPQSDWIKTF.

In this sample, this clone turned up a few times. J is TRGJ1 or TRGJ2 and V is TRGV4. Germline CDR1 reads EGSTGY; CDR2 reads YDSYTSSV. The CDR3 runs to 13 residues. The V and J ends lost 5 bases and 2 bases, in that order; junction bases with no gene match: 6. CDR3 residues: CATWVGDYYKKLF. CDR3 nucleotides: TGTGCCACCTGGGTAGGGGATTATTATAAGAAACTCTTT.

The chain couples TRGV4 to TRGJ1 or TRGJ2. This CDR3 is built from 14 residues. V lost 1 base to trimming and J lost 3 bases; unmatched junction nucleotides: 6. CDR1 EGSTGY and CDR2 YDSYTSSV come from the germline V gene. The CDR3 spells CATWDGVPYYKKLF. The CDR3 DNA sequence: TGTGCCACCTGGGATGGAGTGCCTTATTATAAGAAACTCTTT.

This clone has a handful of counts. The V call is TRGV4, the J call TRGJP2. In germline, CDR1 is EGSTGY, CDR2 YDSYTSSV. The CDR3 is 15 residues long. V gave up 4 bases and J gave up 0 bases; unmatched junction bases: 5. CDR3 nucleotides: TGTGCCACCTGGGAGGATGATAGTAGTGATTGGATCAAGACGTTT. The encoded protein is CATWEDDSSDWIKTF.

The chain joins TRGV9 to TRGJP1. The length of the CDR3 is 17 residues. Trimming at V came to 3 bases and at J to 0 bases, leaving 10 bases not matched to a gene. Germline V gene lookup returns CDR1 GITISATS and CDR2 ISYDGTV (reference sequence). The CDR3 loop reads CALWEFRRDTTGWFKIF. The CDR3 DNA sequence: TGTGCCTTGTGGGAGTTTAGAAGGGATACCACTGGTTGGTTCAAGATATTT.

A note on this clone: At one end the junction does not follow the germline gene, possibly because of a read error. J is TRGJ1 or TRGJ2 and V is TRGV4. The CDR3 length is 11 residues. The germline V gene has CDR1 EGSTGY and CDR2 YDSYTSSV. The DNA for the CDR3 is TGTGCCACCTGGGATGGGTTTAAGGAACTCTTT. Its translation: CATWDGFKELF.

This clone has more than one count but fewer than ten. This sequence may be a read error, since a much larger clone differs from it by one base. Distinct nucleotide sequences in the sample also encode this CDR3. The genes are TRGV3 and TRGJ1 or TRGJ2. J was trimmed by 7 bases and V by 0 bases; bases with no gene match: 6. The CDR3 length is 13 residues. Per the germline V gene, CDR1 is VTNTFY and CDR2 is YDVSTARD (reference sequence). The CDR3 here is CATWDRQGYKKLF. For the CDR3, the DNA is TGTGCCACCTGGGACAGGCAAGGGTATAAGAAACTCTTT.

In this sample, this clone turned up a few times. J is TRGJ1 or TRGJ2 and V is TRGV4. Trimming at V came to 10 bases and at J to 3 bases, leaving 12 bases not matched to a gene. Germline V CDR1 and CDR2: EGSTGY, YDSYTSSV. The CDR3 is made up of 13 amino acids. CDR3 residues: CATGGRGYYKKLF. The DNA for the CDR3 is TGTGCCACGGGCGGACGGGGTTATTATAAGAAACTCTTT.

This clone showed up just a few times. Other DNA sequences within the sample encode an identical CDR3. The chain recombines TRGV8 with TRGJ1 or TRGJ2. V lost 2 bases to trimming and J lost 12 bases; unmatched junction nucleotides: 4. This CDR3 contains 10 residues. Germline V lookup: CDR1 VENAVY, CDR2 YDSYNSRV. DNA of the CDR3: TGTGCCACCTGGGATATTGTGAAACTCTTT. Amino acid sequence: CATWDIVKLF.